The 4 T cell receptor beta chains below were found in one sample sequenced in a study of CD8+CD57+ T cells in acquired aplastic anemia. The use of genomic DNA as template underpinned the TCR beta VDJ and CDR3 profiling. In TCRdb, the reads were re-called with MiXCR into one record per CDR3 protein. The table shows 200,000 or so distinct CDR3 sequences, with about 60% occurring only once. Patients who underwent sequencing had shown CD8+CD57+ cell expansion by flow cytometry. Sample: sorted CD4+, CD8+, or CD8+CD57+ T cells (not recorded which) from PBMCs. Every receptor here comes from a human donor with aplastic anemia.

The rearrangement links TRBV20-1 to TRBJ1-2, with D possibly matching TRBD1 (5 bases). Germline V lookup: CDR1 DFQATT, CDR2 SNEGSKA (reference sequence). Trimming took 5 bases from V and 2 from J, leaving 12 bases between them. The CDR3 is 13 amino acids. This CDR3 reads CSAPMTVNYGYTF. The CDR3 DNA is TGCAGTGCTCCTATGACAGTCAACTATGGCTACACCTTC.

This clonotype was seen only a few times. This sequence joins TRBV7-3 and TRBJ1-6, with TRBD1 matching 7 bases. The J segment lost 6 bases and the V segment lost 4 bases, leaving 3 bases of the junction unmatched. Germline V gene lookup returns CDR1 SGHTA and CDR2 FQGTGA. CDR3 length: 14 residues. CDR3 sequence (DNA): TGTGCCAGCAGCTCACAGGGGAGTAATTCACCCCTCCACTTT. Residues: CASSSQGSNSPLHF.

This chain joins TRBV7-3 and TRBJ1-5, with unresolved D. The CDR3 extends over 15 amino acids. Trimming stripped 5 bases from V and 5 bases from J, with 16 bases between. Germline CDR1 and CDR2: SGHTA and FQGTGA. The CDR3 reads CASSQEHRGYQPQHF. The CDR3 DNA is TGTGCCAGCAGCCAAGAACATCGAGGGTATCAGCCCCAGCATTTT.

This clonotype was recorded many times. The CDR3 bases are TGTGCCAGCAGTTACGGGGGCCTCGAATGGGGAGAGACCCAGTACTTC. Its protein product is CASSYGGLEWGETQYF. The chain employs TRBV6-5 and TRBJ2-5; maybe TRBD1 (6 bases). Germline V gene lookup returns CDR1 MNHEY and CDR2 SVGAGI. Trimming stripped 2 bases from V and 4 bases from J, with 17 bases between. The CDR3 runs 16 residues.